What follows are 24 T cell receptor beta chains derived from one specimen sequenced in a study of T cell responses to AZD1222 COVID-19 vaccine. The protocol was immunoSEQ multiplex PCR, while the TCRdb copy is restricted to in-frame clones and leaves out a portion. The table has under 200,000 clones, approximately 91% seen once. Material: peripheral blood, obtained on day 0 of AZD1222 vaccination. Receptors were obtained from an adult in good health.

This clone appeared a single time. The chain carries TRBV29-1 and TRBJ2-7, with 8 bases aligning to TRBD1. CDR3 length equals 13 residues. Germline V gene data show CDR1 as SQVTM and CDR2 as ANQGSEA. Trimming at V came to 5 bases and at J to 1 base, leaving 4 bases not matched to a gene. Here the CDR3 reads CSVRQGKSYEQYF. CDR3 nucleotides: TGCAGCGTTAGACAGGGGAAATCCTACGAGCAGTACTTC.

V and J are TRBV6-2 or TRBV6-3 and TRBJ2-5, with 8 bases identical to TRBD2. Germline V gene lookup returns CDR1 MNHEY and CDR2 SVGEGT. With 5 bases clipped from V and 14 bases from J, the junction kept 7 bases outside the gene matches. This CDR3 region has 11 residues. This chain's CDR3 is CASSHPSGYYF. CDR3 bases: TGTGCCAGCAGTCACCCTAGCGGGTACTACTTC.

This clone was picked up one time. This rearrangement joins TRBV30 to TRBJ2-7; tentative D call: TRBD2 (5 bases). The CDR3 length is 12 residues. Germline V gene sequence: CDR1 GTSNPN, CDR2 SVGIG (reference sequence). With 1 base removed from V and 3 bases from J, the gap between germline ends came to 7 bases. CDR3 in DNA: TGTGCCTGGAGTGCCGGGATCTACGAGCAGTACTTC. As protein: CAWSAGIYEQYF.

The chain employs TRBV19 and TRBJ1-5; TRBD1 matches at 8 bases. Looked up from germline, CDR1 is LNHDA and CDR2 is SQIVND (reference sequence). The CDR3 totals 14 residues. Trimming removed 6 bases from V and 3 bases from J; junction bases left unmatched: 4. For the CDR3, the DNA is TGTGCCAGTAGACCGGACAGGGACAATCAGCCCCAGCATTTT. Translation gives CASRPDRDNQPQHF. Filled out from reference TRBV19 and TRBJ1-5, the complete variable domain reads DGGITQSPKYLFRKEGQNVTLSCEQNLNHDAMYWYRQDPGQGLRLIYYSQIVNDFQKGDIAEGYSVSREKKESFPLTVTSAQKNPTAFYLCASRPDRDNQPQHFGDGTRLSIL.

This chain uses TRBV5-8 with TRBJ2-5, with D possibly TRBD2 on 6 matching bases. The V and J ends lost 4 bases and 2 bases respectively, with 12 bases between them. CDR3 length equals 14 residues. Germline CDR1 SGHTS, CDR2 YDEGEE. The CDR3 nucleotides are TGTGCCAGCAGCCCTCAGCGGGCACAAGAGACCCAGTACTTC. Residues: CASSPQRAQETQYF.

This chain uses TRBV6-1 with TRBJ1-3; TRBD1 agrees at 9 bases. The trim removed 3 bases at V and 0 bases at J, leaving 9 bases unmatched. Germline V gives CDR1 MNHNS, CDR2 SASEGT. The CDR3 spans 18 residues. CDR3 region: CASSDVLGTGFSGNTIYF. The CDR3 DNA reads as TGTGCCAGCAGTGATGTTTTGGGGACAGGGTTCTCTGGAAACACCATATATTTT.

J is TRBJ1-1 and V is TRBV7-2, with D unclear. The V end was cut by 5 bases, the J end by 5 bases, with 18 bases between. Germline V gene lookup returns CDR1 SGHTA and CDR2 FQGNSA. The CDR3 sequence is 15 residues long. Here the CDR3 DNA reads TGTGCCAGCAGCCCCCCGACCGGTCCCGGGACTGAAGCTTTCTTT. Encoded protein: CASSPPTGPGTEAFF.

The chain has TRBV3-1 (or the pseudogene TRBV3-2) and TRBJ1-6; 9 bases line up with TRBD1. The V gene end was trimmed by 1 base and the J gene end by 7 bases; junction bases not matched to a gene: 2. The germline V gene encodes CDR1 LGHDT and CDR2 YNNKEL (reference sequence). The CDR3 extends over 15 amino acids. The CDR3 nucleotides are TGTGCCAGCAGCCAAGCTGGGACAGGGAATTCACCCCTCCACTTT. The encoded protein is CASSQAGTGNSPLHF.

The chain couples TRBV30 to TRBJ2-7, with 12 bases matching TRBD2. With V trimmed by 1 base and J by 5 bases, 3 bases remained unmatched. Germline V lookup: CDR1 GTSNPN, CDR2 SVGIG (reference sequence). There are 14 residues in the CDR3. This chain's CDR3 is CAWSGLAGGNEQYF. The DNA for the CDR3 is TGTGCCTGGAGTGGCCTAGCGGGGGGGAACGAGCAGTACTTC.

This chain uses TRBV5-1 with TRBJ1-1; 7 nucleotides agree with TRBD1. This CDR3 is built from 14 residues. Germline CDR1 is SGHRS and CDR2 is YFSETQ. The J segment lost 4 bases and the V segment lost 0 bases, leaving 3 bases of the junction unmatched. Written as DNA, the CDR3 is TGCGCCAGCAGCTTGGTTCCAGGGGGCACTGAAGCTTTCTTT. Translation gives CASSLVPGGTEAFF.

The CDR3 is CASSFTHGSGSSPLHF. Written as DNA, the CDR3 is TGTGCCAGCAGTTTTACCCACGGTTCCGGGAGTTCACCCCTCCACTTT. This chain links TRBV6-5 with TRBJ1-6, with no clear D. The V end was cut by 4 bases, the J end by 9 bases, with 19 bases between. The CDR3 runs 16 residues. Germline CDR1 is MNHEY and CDR2 is SVGAGI.

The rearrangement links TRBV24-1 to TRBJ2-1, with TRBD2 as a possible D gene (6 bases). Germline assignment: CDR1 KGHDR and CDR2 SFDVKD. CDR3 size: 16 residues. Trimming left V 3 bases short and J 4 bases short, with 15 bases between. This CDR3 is CATSDAIGTPYNEQFF. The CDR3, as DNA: TGTGCCACCAGTGATGCTATCGGGACTCCGTACAATGAGCAGTTCTTC.

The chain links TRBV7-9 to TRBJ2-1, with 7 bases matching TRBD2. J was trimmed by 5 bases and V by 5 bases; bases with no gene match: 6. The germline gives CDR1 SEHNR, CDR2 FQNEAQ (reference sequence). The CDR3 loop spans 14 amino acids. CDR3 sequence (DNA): TGTGCCAGCAGCCTAAGGGAGGGGCACAATGAGCAGTTCTTC. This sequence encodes CASSLREGHNEQFF. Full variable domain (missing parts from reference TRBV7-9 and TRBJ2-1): DTGVSQNPRHKITKRGQNVTFRCDPISEHNRLYWYRQTLGQGPEFLTYFQNEAQLEKSRLLSDRFSAERPKGSFSTLEIQRTEQGDSAMYLCASSLREGHNEQFFGPGTRLTVL.

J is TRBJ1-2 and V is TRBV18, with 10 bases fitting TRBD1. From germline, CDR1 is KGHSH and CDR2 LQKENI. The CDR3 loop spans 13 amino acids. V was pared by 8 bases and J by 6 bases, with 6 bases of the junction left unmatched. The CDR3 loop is CASPNDRGHGYTF. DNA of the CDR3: TGTGCCAGCCCCAATGACAGGGGGCATGGCTACACCTTC. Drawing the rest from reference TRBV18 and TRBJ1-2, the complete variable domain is NAGVMQNPRHLVRRRGQEARLRCSPMKGHSHVYWYRQLPEEGLKFMVYLQKENIIDESGMPKERFSAEFPKEGPSILRIQQVVRGDSAAYFCASPNDRGHGYTFGSGTRLTVV.

CDR3 amino acids: CASSYSVGSGNTIYF. The CDR3 DNA sequence: TGTGCCAGCAGTTACTCTGTTGGCTCTGGAAACACCATATATTTT. This chain uses TRBV6-5 with TRBJ1-3; D is ambiguous. The ends were cut back, 0 bases at V and 0 bases at J, with 6 bases in the middle. There are 15 residues in the CDR3. Germline V gene sequence: CDR1 MNHEY, CDR2 SVGAGI.

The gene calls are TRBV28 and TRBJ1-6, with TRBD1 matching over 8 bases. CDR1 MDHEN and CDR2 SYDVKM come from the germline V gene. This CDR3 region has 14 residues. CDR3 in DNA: TGTGCGAGTACAGGGGGCTCCTATAATTCACCCCTCCACTTT. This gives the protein CASTGGSYNSPLHF.

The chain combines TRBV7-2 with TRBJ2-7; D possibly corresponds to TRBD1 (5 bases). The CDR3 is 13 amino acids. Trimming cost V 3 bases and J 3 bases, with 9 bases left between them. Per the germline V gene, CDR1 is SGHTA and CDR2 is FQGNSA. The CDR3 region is CASSLAGIYEQYF. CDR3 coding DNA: TGTGCCAGCAGCTTGGCAGGGATCTACGAGCAGTACTTC. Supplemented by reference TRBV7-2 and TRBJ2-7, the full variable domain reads GAGVSQSPSNKVTEKGKDVELRCDPISGHTALYWYRQSLGQGLEFLIYFQGNSAPDKSGLPSDRFSAERTGGSVSTLTIQRTQQEDSAVYLCASSLAGIYEQYFGPGTRLTVT.

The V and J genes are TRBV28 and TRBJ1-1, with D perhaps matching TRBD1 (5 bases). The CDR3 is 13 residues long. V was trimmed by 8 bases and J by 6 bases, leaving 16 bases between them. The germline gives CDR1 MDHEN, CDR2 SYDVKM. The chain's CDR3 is CASYLVGPAEAFF. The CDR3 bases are TGTGCCAGCTACCTAGTGGGGCCAGCTGAAGCTTTCTTT.

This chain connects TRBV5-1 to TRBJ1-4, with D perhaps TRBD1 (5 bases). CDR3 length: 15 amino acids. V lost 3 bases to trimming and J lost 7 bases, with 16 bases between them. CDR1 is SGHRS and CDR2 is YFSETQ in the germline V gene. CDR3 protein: CASSSGQTRGEKLFF. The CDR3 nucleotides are TGCGCCAGCAGCTCGGGGCAGACCCGGGGTGAAAAACTGTTTTTT.

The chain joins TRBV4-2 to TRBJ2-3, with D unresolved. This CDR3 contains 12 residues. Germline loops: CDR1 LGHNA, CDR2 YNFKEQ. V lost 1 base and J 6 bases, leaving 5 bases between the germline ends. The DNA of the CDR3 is TGTGCCAGCAGCCAAGGGTCCGATACGCAGTATTTT. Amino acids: CASSQGSDTQYF.

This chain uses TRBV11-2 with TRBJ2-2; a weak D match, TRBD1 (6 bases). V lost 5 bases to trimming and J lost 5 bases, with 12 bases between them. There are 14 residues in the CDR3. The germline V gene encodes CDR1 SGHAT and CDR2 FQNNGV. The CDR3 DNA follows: TGTGCCAGCAGCCTCCCCAGGGGAACCGGGGAGCTGTTTTTT. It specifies CASSLPRGTGELFF.

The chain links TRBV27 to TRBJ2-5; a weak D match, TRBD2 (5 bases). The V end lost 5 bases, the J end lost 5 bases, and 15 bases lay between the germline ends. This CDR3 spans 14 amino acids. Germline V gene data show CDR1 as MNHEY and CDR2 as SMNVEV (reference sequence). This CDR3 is CASSPFAGGETQYF. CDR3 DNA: TGTGCCAGCAGTCCCTTTGCGGGTGGGGAGACCCAGTACTTC.

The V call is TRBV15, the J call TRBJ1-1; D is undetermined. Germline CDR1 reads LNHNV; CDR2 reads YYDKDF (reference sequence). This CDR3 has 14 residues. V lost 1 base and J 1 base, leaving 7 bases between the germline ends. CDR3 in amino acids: CATSRVEPNTEAFF. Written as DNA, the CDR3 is TGTGCCACCAGCAGAGTAGAGCCGAACACTGAAGCTTTCTTT.

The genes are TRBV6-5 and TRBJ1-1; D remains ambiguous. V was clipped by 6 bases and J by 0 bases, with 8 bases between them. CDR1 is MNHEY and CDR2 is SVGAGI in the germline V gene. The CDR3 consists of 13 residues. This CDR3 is CASRFSVNTEAFF. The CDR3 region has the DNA TGTGCCAGCAGATTCAGCGTGAACACTGAAGCTTTCTTT.